This is a list of T cell receptor beta chains from one sample in a study of Ad26.COV2.S vaccination and SARS-CoV-2 variants. Only in-frame clones appear in the TCRdb table, and some are missing; sequencing was by immunoSEQ multiplex PCR. The table records about 400,000 clones, around nine tenths of them present only once. Source: peripheral blood, taken in a trial of Ad26.COV2.S vaccine versus placebo. Receptors were obtained from a person aged 18-60 years who received the Ad26.COV2.S COVID-19 vaccine or a placebo. Both conserved end residues are part of each CDR3. Fields, in order: V gene, D gene, J gene, clone size, CDR3 protein, CDR3 DNA. D genes are given only for firm matches. The size entry is marked missing in some rows and otherwise reads once, few, many or a size class.

>TRBV7-8|.|TRBJ1-1|.
CASSTPGTEAFF
TGTGCCAGCAGCACCCCGGGCACTGAAGCTTTCTTT
>TRBV5-1|.|TRBJ2-5|.
CASSLAAGRQETQYF
TGCGCCAGCAGCTTGGCCGCAGGGCGGCAAGAGACCCAGTACTTC
>TRBV11-3|.|TRBJ2-5|.
CASSLNGAGLQETQYF
TGTGCCAGCAGCTTAAATGGGGCGGGACTCCAAGAGACCCAGTACTTC
>TRBV5-1|TRBD2|TRBJ2-2|.
CASSSAGANTGELFF
TGCGCCAGCAGTTCGGCGGGAGCGAACACCGGGGAGCTGTTTTTT
>TRBV6-5|TRBD1|TRBJ2-7|.
CASSSTGQAYEQYF
TGTGCCAGCAGCTCGACGGGACAGGCCTACGAGCAGTACTTC
>TRBV6-4|TRBD2|TRBJ2-7|.
CASSAASGSSSYEQYF
TGTGCCAGCAGTGCCGCTAGCGGGAGCTCCTCTTACGAGCAGTACTTC
>TRBV19|.|TRBJ2-5|.
CASTMGGAGGETQYF
TGTGCCAGTACCATGGGGGGGGCAGGTGGAGAGACCCAGTACTTC
>TRBV6-4|TRBD2|TRBJ2-1|.
CASGALAGGKQEQFF
TGTGCCAGCGGAGCATTAGCGGGAGGGAAACAGGAGCAGTTCTTC
>TRBV28|TRBD1|TRBJ1-6|.
CASSSARGLGNSPLHF
TGTGCCAGCAGTTCGGCCAGGGGGCTTGGTAATTCACCCCTCCACTTT
>TRBV5-1|TRBD1|TRBJ2-1|.
CASSRDRAKSNEQFF
TGCGCCAGCAGTCGGGACAGGGCAAAGAGCAATGAGCAGTTCTTC
>TRBV5-4|TRBD1|TRBJ2-5|.
CASSGTGGTQYF
TGTGCCAGCAGCGGCACAGGGGGGACCCAGTACTTC
>TRBV27|.|TRBJ2-3|.
CASSQPRTDTQYF
TGTGCCAGCAGCCAACCCCGGACGGATACGCAGTATTTT
>TRBV6-5|.|TRBJ1-2|.
CASIPQVGGPYGYTF
TGTGCCAGCATTCCACAGGTCGGGGGGCCTTATGGCTACACCTTC
>TRBV10-3|TRBD1|TRBJ1-1|few
CAIRQGLNTEAFF
TGTGCCATCCGACAGGGGTTGAACACTGAAGCTTTCTTT
>TRBV6-2/TRBV6-3|.|TRBJ2-1|.
CASSSPSEQFF
TGTGCCAGCAGTAGTCCCAGTGAGCAGTTCTTC
>TRBV19|TRBD1|TRBJ2-1|.
CASDKGQGNNEQFF
TGTGCCAGTGACAAGGGACAGGGAAACAATGAGCAGTTCTTC
>TRBV6-6|TRBD1|TRBJ1-6|few
CASSRAGQDNSPLHF
TGTGCCAGCAGCCGAGCTGGACAGGATAATTCACCCCTCCACTTT
>TRBV28|.|TRBJ1-4|.
CASSPTGAAGEKLFF
TGTGCCAGCAGTCCGACGGGGGCGGCGGGTGAAAAACTGTTTTTT
>TRBV28|TRBD1|TRBJ1-4|.
CASNQQGEKLFF
TGTGCCAGCAACCAACAGGGGGAAAAACTGTTTTTT
>TRBV15|.|TRBJ2-1|.
CATSRDRGLQTDNEQFF
TGTGCCACCAGCAGAGATCGCGGACTACAGACGGACAATGAGCAGTTCTTC
>TRBV29-1|.|TRBJ2-1|.
CSVGGGRHEQFF
TGCAGTGTGGGGGGCGGAAGGCATGAGCAGTTCTTC
>TRBV19|.|TRBJ2-5|.
CASSMNWGETQYF
TGTGCCAGTAGTATGAACTGGGGAGAGACCCAGTACTTC
>TRBV24-1|TRBD2|TRBJ2-1|few
CATSDVSGTSGRNEQFF
TGTGCCACCAGTGACGTTTCAGGGACTAGCGGGCGCAATGAGCAGTTCTTC
>TRBV10-3|.|TRBJ2-4|.
CAISESTDIQYF
TGTGCCATCAGTGAGTCGACGGACATTCAGTACTTC
>TRBV5-1|.|TRBJ2-2|.
CASSSGPGSGELFF
TGCGCCAGCAGCAGTGGGCCGGGCTCCGGGGAGCTGTTTTTT
>TRBV7-2|.|TRBJ2-3|.
CASSLGPSLTGADTQYF
TGTGCCAGCAGCTTAGGGCCTAGCCTGACTGGGGCAGATACGCAGTATTTT
>TRBV10-1|TRBD2|TRBJ2-5|.
CASSELAGGGRETQYF
TGCGCCAGCAGTGAACTAGCGGGAGGAGGTAGAGAGACCCAGTACTTC
>TRBV6-2/TRBV6-3|.|TRBJ1-1|.
CASSPSWGYVAEAFF
TGTGCCAGCAGTCCCTCGTGGGGTTATGTCGCTGAAGCTTTCTTT
>TRBV27|.|TRBJ1-2|.
CASSFTGNYGYTF
TGTGCCAGCAGTTTCACAGGCAACTATGGCTACACCTTC
>TRBV18|TRBD2|TRBJ2-1|.
CASSLPGLAGNEQFF
TGTGCCAGCTCACTACCGGGACTAGCGGGTAATGAGCAGTTCTTC
>TRBV5-4|.|TRBJ2-3|.
CASSLLPTNTDTQYF
TGTGCCAGCAGCCTATTACCGACGAACACAGATACGCAGTATTTT
>TRBV5-1|.|TRBJ1-4|.
CASSLGRATNEKLFF
TGCGCCAGCAGCTTGGGCCGGGCTACTAATGAAAAACTGTTTTTT
>TRBV29-1|TRBD1|TRBJ2-7|.
CSVERYRGTEQYF
TGCAGCGTTGAAAGGTACAGGGGCACCGAGCAGTACTTC
>TRBV4-1|TRBD1|TRBJ2-3|.
CASSPDDRGFLGSTDTQYF
TGCGCCAGCAGCCCAGACGACAGGGGGTTCTTAGGTAGCACAGATACGCAGTATTTT
>TRBV28|.|TRBJ2-1|.
CASHRGGGSYNEQFF
TGTGCCAGCCACAGGGGAGGGGGCTCCTACAATGAGCAGTTCTTC
>TRBV10-3|.|TRBJ2-1|.
CAISESNGASMKQFF
TGTGCCATCAGTGAGTCAAACGGGGCCTCAATGAAGCAGTTCTTC
>TRBV19|.|TRBJ2-3|.
CASSRSPGQNTQYF
TGTGCCAGTAGTAGGAGCCCCGGACAAAATACGCAGTATTTT
>TRBV5-1|TRBD2|TRBJ2-1|.
CASSVVAGGSYNEQFF
TGCGCCAGCAGCGTCGTAGCGGGAGGCTCCTACAATGAGCAGTTCTTC
>TRBV7-9|TRBD2|TRBJ2-2|.
CASSLWTSATGELFF
TGTGCCAGCAGCTTATGGACTAGCGCTACCGGGGAGCTGTTTTTT
>TRBV7-9|.|TRBJ2-7|.
CASRIDNAYEQYF
TGTGCCAGCAGGATAGACAACGCCTACGAGCAGTACTTC